This TCR beta chain is drawn from a study of regulatory T cells in long-lasting Graves disease. Building of the TCR beta libraries involved iRepertoire HTBI primers and Arm-PCR of CDR3 regions. Each CDR3 protein is one row after TCRdb ran MiXCR on the multiplex PCR reads. The repertoire holds 650,000 to 700,000 distinct CDR3 sequences, about 30% seen once, with about 42% in the top ten. This CDR3 contains 14 residues. Losses at the gene ends were 6 bases for V and 4 bases for J; bases not matched to a gene: 6. This clonotype was observed many times. The antigen is not known. Time point described: persistent/refractory GD, antithyroid drugs over 5 years with positive TRAb. With RNA extracted from PBMCs as input, the TCR library was made. Study-wide results and caveats: TRBV28, TRBJ1-2 and TRBJ2-5 were favored in persistent disease. Persistent patients shared more public clonotypes (around 2,500) than newly diagnosed patients (966). Thyroid tissue was not studied; only peripheral blood was.

The J gene is TRBJ1-2, the V gene TRBV12-3 or TRBV12-4; 9 bases agree with TRBD1. This sequence was found in a female donor with Graves disease. The sample was peripheral blood mononuclear cells (PBMCs), taken when the disease was refractory, from a patient treated with antithyroid drugs. The CDR3 region is CASSSTGGGYGYTF. In DNA, the CDR3 is TGTGCCAGCAGCTCAACAGGGGGCGGCTATGGCTACACCTTC.